This is a list of T cell receptor beta chains from one sample in a study of CD8 T cells in Susac syndrome. A single record per CDR3 protein comes from TCRdb applying MiXCR to the immunoSEQ multiplex PCR reads. The sample carries around 120,000 distinct CDR3 sequences, around 94% recorded once. Material: CD4+ T cells from PBMCs. These TCRs come from a human donor with multiple sclerosis. The CDR3 runs from the conserved cysteine through the conserved F or W. The D gene is left open where the match is weak. Size is omitted from some rows. Given values are once, few, many or a class for expanded clones.

- | TRBJ2-6 | TRBV27 | - | CASSLLPTGANVLTF | TGTGCCAGCAGTTTACTGCCCACTGGGGCCAACGTCCTGACTTTC
TRBD2 | TRBJ2-7 | TRBV3-1 | - | CASSQDGLAVYEQYF | TGTGCCAGCAGCCAAGACGGGCTAGCGGTTTACGAGCAGTACTTC
TRBD1 | TRBJ1-2 | TRBV10-3 | - | CASITTGGEGDYGYTF | TGTGCCTCTATCACGACAGGGGGCGAAGGGGACTATGGCTACACCTTC
TRBD1 | TRBJ1-2 | TRBV7-2 | - | CASSLRQGYSPNYGYTF | TGTGCCAGCAGCTTAAGACAGGGGTATAGTCCTAACTATGGCTACACCTTC
- | TRBJ2-7 | TRBV6-5 | - | CASSLRRQGGEQYF | TGTGCCAGCAGTCTCCGCCGGCAGGGCGGCGAGCAGTACTTC
- | TRBJ2-3 | TRBV5-4 | - | CASSLGPTQYF | TGTGCCAGCAGCTTGGGGCCTACGCAGTATTTT
- | TRBJ2-5 | TRBV5-1 | - | CASSLGGTRETQYF | TGCGCCAGCAGCCTAGGGGGTACTCGAGAGACCCAGTACTTC
- | TRBJ2-7 | TRBV12-3/TRBV12-4 | - | CASSYGVPDEQYF | TGTGCCAGCAGTTACGGGGTGCCGGACGAGCAGTACTTC
- | TRBJ2-4 | TRBV3-1 | - | CASSPGGGLTKNIQYF | TGTGCCAGCAGCCCCGGAGGGGGCCTCACCAAAAACATTCAGTACTTC
TRBD1 | TRBJ1-2 | TRBV19 | - | CASSPTGFYGYTF | TGTGCCAGTAGTCCGACAGGGTTCTATGGCTACACCTTC
- | TRBJ1-2 | TRBV14 | - | CASSQDPGAYGYTF | TGTGCCAGCAGCCAAGATCCCGGGGCCTATGGCTACACCTTC
- | TRBJ1-3 | TRBV3-1 | once | CASSPQAVRVGNTIYF | TGTGCCAGCAGCCCCCAGGCCGTAAGAGTCGGAAACACCATATATTTT
- | TRBJ1-2 | TRBV12-3/TRBV12-4 | - | CASSPPLGHYGYTF | TGTGCCAGCAGTCCCCCTCTCGGGCACTATGGCTACACCTTC
- | TRBJ1-2 | TRBV6-5 | - | CASSYVDNYGYTF | TGTGCCAGCAGTTACGTGGATAACTATGGCTACACCTTC
- | TRBJ2-6 | TRBV5-4 | - | CASRWTSGAGANVLTF | TGTGCCAGCAGATGGACCTCAGGAGCTGGGGCCAACGTCCTGACTTTC
- | TRBJ2-2 | TRBV5-1 | - | CASSGGGSGTGELFF | TGCGCCAGCAGCGGAGGGGGTTCGGGCACCGGGGAGCTGTTTTTT
- | TRBJ1-4 | TRBV5-1 | once | CASSGTPTNEKLFF | TGCGCCAGCAGTGGGACTCCAACTAATGAAAAACTGTTTTTT